A single sample gave rise to the 32 T cell receptor beta chains below, sequenced in a study of cytomegalovirus exposure and HLA in healthy donors. Primers for the PCR totalled 60 Vbeta and 13 Jbeta. Some clones are missing from TCRdb's copy, which holds only in-frame ones; the method was immunoSEQ multiplex PCR. The repertoire holds approximately 210,000 clones, with around 86% as singletons. The material sequenced was PBMCs. These receptors were collected from a woman aged 45-60 years in good health and CMV-seropositive.

V is TRBV19 and J is TRBJ2-3, with D maybe TRBD2 (6 bases). The germline V gene has CDR1 LNHDA and CDR2 SQIVND (reference sequence). CDR3 length equals 14 residues. Trimming removed 10 bases at V and 0 bases at J, with 14 bases between. CDR3 sequence reads: CATTRRDSTDTQYF. As DNA, the CDR3 is TGTGCCACCACTAGGAGGGATAGCACAGATACGCAGTATTTT.

The rearrangement joins TRBV5-8 to TRBJ2-3, with D unclear. CDR3 length equals 13 residues. Deletions cut 0 bases from V and 3 bases from J, with 5 bases between. CDR1 is SGHTS, CDR2 YDEGEE, per germline. CDR3 in amino acids: CASSLGGTDTQYF. The CDR3 nucleotides read TGTGCCAGCAGCTTGGGCGGAACAGATACGCAGTATTTT.

The J gene is TRBJ2-7, the V gene TRBV9, with D hard to call. The CDR3 sequence is 16 residues long. V dropped 0 bases and J dropped 3 bases, with 16 bases sitting between them. Germline V CDR1 and CDR2: SGDLS, YYNGEE. Here the CDR3 reads CASSVGSELNLYEQYF. The DNA of the CDR3 is TGTGCCAGCAGCGTAGGGTCCGAACTTAACCTCTACGAGCAGTACTTC. Full variable domain (outside the CDR3, taken from reference TRBV9 and TRBJ2-7): DSGVTQTPKHLITATGQRVTLRCSPRSGDLSVYWYQQSLDQGLQFLIQYYNGEERAKGNILERFSAQQFPDLHSELNLSSLELGDSALYFCASSVGSELNLYEQYFGPGTRLTVT.

The V and J genes are TRBV18 and TRBJ1-2; D is unresolved. This CDR3 has 13 amino acids. Germline assignment: CDR1 KGHSH and CDR2 LQKENI. Trimming pared 2 bases from V and 8 bases from J, leaving 12 bases between. CDR3 nucleotides: TGTGCCAGCTCACCAGATGCAGGCGCCGGCTACACCTTC. The encoded protein is CASSPDAGAGYTF. The whole variable domain, remainder taken from reference TRBV18 and TRBJ1-2, is NAGVMQNPRHLVRRRGQEARLRCSPMKGHSHVYWYRQLPEEGLKFMVYLQKENIIDESGMPKERFSAEFPKEGPSILRIQQVVRGDSAAYFCASSPDAGAGYTFGSGTRLTVV.

J is TRBJ1-3 and V is TRBV6-5; 7 bases are shared with TRBD1. Germline V CDR1 and CDR2: MNHEY, SVGAGI. V lost 0 bases to trimming and J lost 0 bases; unmatched junction nucleotides: 2. The CDR3 totals 16 residues. For the CDR3, the DNA is TGTGCCAGCAGTTACTCGGGACAGTACTCTGGAAACACCATATATTTT. This translates into CASSYSGQYSGNTIYF.

This rearrangement joins TRBV5-6 to TRBJ2-5; the D is unclear. This CDR3 comprises 12 residues. CDR1 and CDR2 (germline): SGHDT, YYEEEE. Trimming took off 0 bases at V and 4 bases at J, with 4 bases between the two ends. The CDR3 loop reads CASSLDGETQYF. The CDR3 coding sequence is TGTGCCAGCAGCTTGGACGGAGAGACCCAGTACTTC.

CDR3 sequence (DNA): TGCGCCAGCAGTGGAAGTGGGACAGGGGGGACTAACTATGGCTACACCTTC. Protein sequence: CASSGSGTGGTNYGYTF. This chain joins TRBV10-2 and TRBJ1-2; 11 bases fit TRBD1. Per the germline V gene, CDR1 is WSHSY and CDR2 is SAAADI. With V trimmed by 4 bases and J by 0 bases, 7 bases remained unmatched. This CDR3 has 17 amino acids.

The genes are TRBV5-4 and TRBJ1-1; D is undetermined. Germline V gives CDR1 SGHNT, CDR2 YYREEE (reference sequence). This CDR3 comprises 12 residues. Trimming removed 4 bases from V and 0 bases from J, with 4 bases in between. CDR3 region: CASSRVNTEAFF. CDR3 nucleotides: TGTGCCAGCAGCCGAGTGAACACTGAAGCTTTCTTT.

The chain employs TRBV9 and TRBJ2-3; D may be TRBD2 (6 bases). This CDR3 comprises 17 residues. The ends were cut back, 2 bases at V and 6 bases at J, with 22 bases in the middle. The germline gives CDR1 SGDLS, CDR2 YYNGEE. CDR3 DNA: TGTGCCAGCAGCGTCACCCCCGGGACTTTTGCGGGGGATACGCAGTATTTT. Translated: CASSVTPGTFAGDTQYF.

The genes are TRBV6-6 and TRBJ1-1, with D perhaps TRBD1 (6 bases). Trimming cost V 6 bases and J 8 bases, with 13 bases left between them. In germline, CDR1 is MNHNY, CDR2 SVGAGI (reference sequence). This CDR3 comprises 12 residues. In nucleotides, the CDR3 is TGTGCCAGCAGGGCGGGGGGCCCCGAAGCTTTCTTT. Its translation: CASRAGGPEAFF.

The chain combines TRBV30 with TRBJ1-2, with D tentatively TRBD1 (5 bases). CDR3 length equals 12 residues. CDR1 is GTSNPN and CDR2 is SVGIG in the germline V gene (reference sequence). Trimming removed 3 bases at V and 8 bases at J, with 13 bases between. The CDR3 sequence is CAWSTGGGGYTF. The CDR3 nucleotides read TGTGCCTGGAGCACGGGGGGAGGGGGCTACACCTTC. Variable domain in full (rest from reference TRBV30 and TRBJ1-2): SQTIHQWPATLVQPVGSPLSLECTVEGTSNPNLYWYRQAAGRGLQLLFYSVGIGQISSEVPQNLSASRPQDRQFILSSKKLLLSDSGFYLCAWSTGGGGYTFGSGTRLTVV.

This clone appeared a single time. The chain is built from TRBV5-1 and TRBJ1-1; D is possibly TRBD1 (6 bases). CDR1 is SGHRS and CDR2 is YFSETQ in the germline V gene. The CDR3 contains 14 residues. Trimming cost V 6 bases and J 4 bases, with 16 bases left between them. Here the CDR3 reads CASTTREGGTEAFF. CDR3 DNA sequence: TGCGCCAGCACTACTAGGGAGGGGGGCACTGAAGCTTTCTTT.

The CDR3 DNA is TGTGCCAGCAGCCGAGGGGGGGAGCTCTACGAGCAGTACTTC. Its protein is CASSRGGELYEQYF. The chain is built from TRBV5-4 and TRBJ2-7; D may be TRBD2 (7 bases). The V and J ends lost 4 bases and 3 bases respectively, with 14 bases between them. CDR1 SGHNT and CDR2 YYREEE come from the germline V gene (reference sequence). The CDR3 contains 14 residues. The full variable domain, with the rest looked up from reference TRBV5-4 and TRBJ2-7, is ETGVTQSPTHLIKTRGQQVTLRCSSQSGHNTVSWYQQALGQGPQFIFQYYREEENGRGNFPPRFSGLQFPNYSSELNVNALELDDSALYLCASSRGGELYEQYFGPGTRLTVT.

This chain joins TRBV19 and TRBJ1-4; D is ambiguous. V dropped 4 bases and J dropped 2 bases, with 5 bases sitting between them. The V gene's germline CDR1 is LNHDA and CDR2 SQIVND (reference sequence). The CDR3 has 13 residues. The CDR3 DNA sequence: TGTGCCAGTAGTAGCGGGACTAATGAAAAACTGTTTTTT. As protein: CASSSGTNEKLFF.

J is TRBJ2-7 and V is TRBV9, with D possibly being TRBD1 (5 bases). This CDR3 has 16 residues. Trimming shortened V by 4 bases and J by 3 bases, and 20 bases separated the two germline ends. Germline loops: CDR1 SGDLS, CDR2 YYNGEE. CDR3 residues: CASSRSPQTGSYEQYF. The CDR3 nucleotides read TGTGCCAGCAGCCGTAGCCCTCAAACAGGCAGCTACGAGCAGTACTTC.

The chain is built from TRBV7-2 and TRBJ2-1; 9 bases are a match to TRBD1. The germline V gene encodes CDR1 SGHTA and CDR2 FQGNSA. The length of the CDR3 is 16 residues. V was pared by 2 bases and J by 4 bases, with 6 bases of the junction left unmatched. CDR3 residues: CASSLPPGQGYNEQFF. The CDR3 DNA reads as TGTGCCAGCAGCTTACCCCCGGGACAGGGTTACAATGAGCAGTTCTTC.

The chain has TRBV5-1 and TRBJ2-1; TRBD2 matches at 9 bases. V lost 0 bases, J lost 6 bases, and 4 bases stayed unmatched. CDR1 SGHRS and CDR2 YFSETQ come from the germline V gene. The length of the CDR3 is 15 residues. In nucleotides, the CDR3 is TGCGCCAGCAGCTTGGGGCTAGCGGGGACCAATGAGCAGTTCTTC. Translating gives CASSLGLAGTNEQFF.

The chain employs TRBV11-2 and TRBJ1-1; D unresolved. V lost 3 bases and J lost 0, with 11 bases in between. This CDR3 has 15 residues. The germline gives CDR1 SGHAT, CDR2 FQNNGV. Written as DNA, the CDR3 is TGTGCCAGCAGCTTTCCGGGAGGATTGAACACTGAAGCTTTCTTT. Amino acids: CASSFPGGLNTEAFF.

This chain uses TRBV5-6 with TRBJ2-5, with 14 nucleotides matching TRBD2. CDR1 is SGHDT and CDR2 is YYEEEE in the germline V gene. The CDR3 is made up of 17 amino acids. The V gene end was trimmed by 1 base and the J gene end by 5 bases; junction bases not matched to a gene: 7. CDR3 nucleotide sequence: TGTGCCAGCAGCTTGATGGGACTAGCGGGGGCGGGGGAGACCCAGTACTTC. Translating gives CASSLMGLAGAGETQYF.

V is TRBV7-9 and J is TRBJ2-3; a possible D gene is TRBD2 (5 bases). Trimming removed 6 bases from V and 2 bases from J, with 18 bases in between. This CDR3 comprises 16 residues. Germline V gene sequence: CDR1 SEHNR, CDR2 FQNEAQ (reference sequence). The CDR3 protein is CASSPFGVPDTDTQYF. Written as DNA, the CDR3 is TGTGCCAGCAGTCCGTTCGGGGTCCCAGACACAGATACGCAGTATTTT.

The rearrangement joins TRBV5-8 to TRBJ1-5; D remains ambiguous. Germline V gene lookup returns CDR1 SGHTS and CDR2 YDEGEE. The CDR3 loop spans 15 amino acids. V was trimmed by 4 bases and J by 2 bases, leaving 13 bases between them. CDR3 protein: CASSPGRGGNQPQHF. DNA of the CDR3: TGTGCCAGCAGCCCGGGTCGAGGAGGCAATCAGCCCCAGCATTTT.

A word on this clone: Germline and junction disagree at one end, which may indicate a read error. This sequence joins TRBV7-9 and TRBJ1-4; the match to TRBD1 covers 7 bases. The germline V gene encodes CDR1 SEHNR and CDR2 FQNEAQ (reference sequence). The CDR3 contains 14 residues. For the CDR3, the DNA is TGTGCCAGCAGCCACGGGACAGCCGATGAAAAACCGTTTTTT. This encodes CASSHGTADEKPFF.

This clone was counted a single time. V usage is TRBV4-3 and J usage is TRBJ1-4; D remains unclear. Trimming removed 0 bases at V and 0 bases at J, with 11 bases between. CDR3 length: 17 residues. The germline V gene has CDR1 LGHNA and CDR2 YSLEER. CDR3 amino acids: CASSQDFLGATNEKLFF. For the CDR3, the DNA is TGCGCCAGCAGCCAAGATTTCCTAGGTGCAACTAATGAAAAACTGTTTTTT.

The CDR3 spells CASSLVMGGNTEAFF. In nucleotides, the CDR3 is TGTGCCAGCAGCTTAGTCATGGGGGGGAACACTGAAGCTTTCTTT. V usage is TRBV7-2 and J usage is TRBJ1-1, with D tentatively TRBD1 (5 bases). Germline V lookup: CDR1 SGHTA, CDR2 FQGNSA. V lost 1 base and J lost 1, with 10 bases in between. The CDR3 contains 15 residues.

The CDR3 reads CASSVLDWGKDNEQFF. CDR3 nucleotides: TGTGCCAGCAGTGTTTTGGACTGGGGAAAAGACAATGAGCAGTTCTTC. This chain links TRBV6-1 with TRBJ2-1; D is possibly TRBD2 (5 bases). V was cut by 4 bases and J by 5 bases, with 18 bases left in between. Germline V lookup: CDR1 MNHNS, CDR2 SASEGT. The CDR3 is 16 amino acids.

The chain recombines TRBV4-1 with TRBJ1-2; D is possibly TRBD1 (5 bases). V was shortened by 1 base and J by 8 bases, with 17 bases between the two germline ends. This CDR3 contains 15 residues. Per germline, CDR1 MGHRA and CDR2 YSYEKL. The CDR3 protein is CASSQAWGGAGGYTF. The CDR3 bases are TGCGCCAGCAGCCAAGCATGGGGAGGGGCGGGGGGCTACACCTTC.

V usage is TRBV7-6 and J usage is TRBJ2-1; TRBD2 is a possible D gene (6 bases). V gave up 6 bases and J gave up 0 bases, with 15 bases separating them. The germline CDR1 and CDR2 sequences are SGHVS and FNYEAQ. The length of the CDR3 is 16 residues. CDR3 DNA sequence: TGTGCCAGCAGTGAACAGGCCGGGGGCTCCTACAATGAGCAGTTCTTC. The encoded protein is CASSEQAGGSYNEQFF.

This clone turned up a few times. CDR3 DNA sequence: TGTGCCAGCAGCCAGGACATTATCAGCAATCAGCCCCAGCATTTT. It is translated as CASSQDIISNQPQHF. The chain employs TRBV6-1 and TRBJ1-5; D may be TRBD1 (5 bases). V shed 6 bases and J shed 1 base, with 13 bases lying between them. The CDR3 is 15 amino acids. CDR1 MNHNS and CDR2 SASEGT come from the germline V gene.

The V call is TRBV6-4, the J call TRBJ2-1, with 10 positions matching TRBD2. V was pared by 3 bases and J by 7 bases, with 6 bases of the junction left unmatched. The CDR3 sequence is 15 residues long. Per germline, CDR1 MRHNA and CDR2 SNTAGT. The CDR3 region is CASSESGGEGNEQFF. CDR3 nucleotide sequence: TGTGCCAGCAGTGAGAGCGGGGGGGAAGGGAATGAGCAGTTCTTC.

This chain uses TRBV29-1 with TRBJ1-2, with D tentatively TRBD1 (6 bases). Trimming removed 0 bases at V and 4 bases at J, with 12 bases between. Germline V gene data show CDR1 as SQVTM and CDR2 as ANQGSEA. The CDR3 is 14 residues long. This chain's CDR3 is CSVEEGGGAYGYTF. Here the CDR3 DNA reads TGCAGCGTTGAAGAGGGTGGGGGCGCCTATGGCTACACCTTC.

J is TRBJ1-1 and V is TRBV5-1, with D maybe TRBD1 (5 bases). The CDR3 is 16 amino acids. Germline V gene data show CDR1 as SGHRS and CDR2 as YFSETQ. Trimming left V 0 bases short and J 4 bases short, with 16 bases between. The CDR3 loop reads CASSLGYGGVGTEAFF. CDR3 DNA sequence: TGCGCCAGCAGCTTGGGATACGGGGGAGTGGGCACTGAAGCTTTCTTT. Combining the CDR3 with reference TRBV5-1 and TRBJ1-1 gives the whole variable domain KAGVTQTPRYLIKTRGQQVTLSCSPISGHRSVSWYQQTPGQGLQFLFEYFSETQRNKGNFPGRFSGRQFSNSRSEMNVSTLELGDSALYLCASSLGYGGVGTEAFFGQGTRLTVV.

The V and J genes are TRBV5-6 and TRBJ1-6, with D perhaps TRBD1 (6 bases). V was shortened by 5 bases and J by 8 bases, with 17 bases between the two germline ends. The CDR3 is 15 residues long. Germline lookup yields CDR1 SGHDT and CDR2 YYEEEE. The CDR3 coding sequence is TGTGCCAGCAGACTGGCAGGGGCCAGTCATTCACCCCTCCACTTT. Its protein product is CASRLAGASHSPLHF.